A selection of T cell receptor beta chains follows, all from one sample in a study of STAT5B mutations in CD4+ large granular lymphocyte leukemia. This table comes from immunoSEQ multiplex PCR, and its TCRdb copy is limited to in-frame clones, with some not included. The profile shows 30,000 to 35,000 clones, 65% to 70% of them singletons. Sequenced input: CD4+ T cells from blood buffy coats. The receptors were sampled from a human donor in good health. CDR3s include the opening cysteine and the closing phenylalanine or tryptophan. The order of the fields is clone size, D gene, V gene, J gene, CDR3 protein, CDR3 DNA. The D gene is left open where the match is weak. Clone size, where shown, is once, few, many, or a class for clones that have expanded.

-	TRBD2	TRBV7-2	TRBJ2-1	CASSTGTSNEQFF	TGTGCCAGCAGCACCGGGACTAGCAATGAGCAGTTCTTC
-	TRBD1	TRBV2	TRBJ2-3	CASSPGTGRTDTQYF	TGTGCCAGCAGCCCCGGGACAGGACGCACAGATACGCAGTATTTT
-	TRBD2	TRBV9	TRBJ2-7	CASSVLAGESTPYEQYF	TGTGCCAGCAGCGTGTTAGCGGGGGAATCCACTCCCTACGAGCAGTACTTC
few	TRBD1	TRBV29-1	TRBJ1-1	CSVGNDATGGAFF	TGCAGCGTTGGCAATGACGCAACAGGGGGAGCTTTCTTT
-	-	TRBV19	TRBJ2-7	CASSILANSYEQYF	TGTGCCAGTAGTATACTAGCTAACTCCTACGAGCAGTACTTC
once	TRBD1	TRBV7-2	TRBJ2-1	CASSPGTVQFF	TGTGCCAGCAGCCCCGGGACAGTACAGTTCTTC
few	-	TRBV5-1	TRBJ1-1	CASSFGTEAFF	TGCGCCAGCAGCTTCGGCACTGAAGCTTTCTTT
-	-	TRBV7-8	TRBJ2-7	CASSRWGGDSSYEQYF	TGTGCCAGCAGCCGGTGGGGCGGGGATTCCTCCTACGAGCAGTACTTC
few	TRBD1	TRBV2	TRBJ2-2	CASKKDRASTGELFF	TGTGCCAGCAAAAAGGACAGGGCGAGCACCGGGGAGCTGTTTTTT
few	-	TRBV10-2	TRBJ1-2	CASRSAGQDYGYTF	TGCGCCAGCAGATCAGCCGGGCAGGACTATGGCTACACCTTC
-	TRBD1	TRBV11-3	TRBJ1-1	CASSLGTRTGGTEAFF	TGTGCCAGCAGCTTAGGGACTCGGACAGGAGGCACTGAAGCTTTCTTT
-	TRBD1	TRBV6-6	TRBJ1-2	CASSYAGQGVGYTF	TGTGCCAGCAGTTACGCCGGACAGGGGGTAGGCTACACCTTC
-	TRBD2	TRBV7-2	TRBJ2-1	CASSLRAGTSGEIEQFF	TGTGCCAGCAGCTTGAGGGCCGGGACTAGCGGGGAGATTGAGCAGTTCTTC
-	-	TRBV11-1	TRBJ2-3	CASSLYRTGSTDTQYF	TGTGCCAGCAGCTTATACCGCACGGGAAGCACAGATACGCAGTATTTT
-	TRBD2	TRBV7-2	TRBJ2-3	CASSVTSGHPTDTQYF	TGTGCCAGCAGCGTGACTAGCGGGCATCCCACAGATACGCAGTATTTT
few	-	TRBV9	TRBJ2-3	CASSVAVPLVGDTQYF	TGTGCCAGCAGCGTAGCTGTCCCCTTGGTCGGGGATACGCAGTATTTT
-	TRBD1	TRBV10-3	TRBJ2-1	CAISDAGTGDNEQFF	TGTGCCATCAGTGACGCCGGGACAGGGGACAATGAGCAGTTCTTC
-	-	TRBV5-1	TRBJ2-5	CASRRGTPGEETQYF	TGCGCCAGCAGACGCGGGACCCCTGGAGAAGAGACCCAGTACTTC
few	-	TRBV6-6	TRBJ1-5	CASSIGQQPQHF	TGTGCCAGCAGCATAGGGCAACAGCCCCAGCATTTT
-	TRBD1	TRBV7-9	TRBJ2-5	CASSRQGLHQETQYF	TGTGCCAGCAGCCGACAGGGGTTACACCAAGAGACCCAGTACTTC
-	-	TRBV7-2	TRBJ2-3	CASSQQAGTLDTQYF	TGTGCCAGCAGCCAACAGGCCGGGACCTTGGATACGCAGTATTTT
-	TRBD1	TRBV27	TRBJ2-7	CASSFGTGAKNEQYF	TGTGCCAGCAGTTTCGGGACAGGGGCTAAGAACGAGCAGTACTTC
-	-	TRBV5-1	TRBJ1-6	CASSRGTENSPLHF	TGCGCCAGCAGTCGAGGGACGGAGAATTCACCCCTCCACTTT
-	-	TRBV6-5	TRBJ1-2	CASRGGELNYGYTF	TGTGCCAGCAGGGGAGGTGAACTTAACTATGGCTACACCTTC
-	TRBD2	TRBV5-6	TRBJ2-7	CASSLLGTSGYEQYF	TGTGCCAGCAGCTTGTTAGGGACTAGCGGCTACGAGCAGTACTTC
-	TRBD2	TRBV7-9	TRBJ2-5	CASSSGTSGQETQYF	TGTGCCAGCAGTTCCGGGACTAGCGGTCAAGAGACCCAGTACTTC
-	-	TRBV27	TRBJ2-1	CASKRRSLEVNEQFF	TGTGCCAGCAAACGCAGGTCCCTCGAGGTAAATGAGCAGTTCTTC
-	-	TRBV7-9	TRBJ2-7	CASRQDGGTYEQYF	TGTGCCAGCAGGCAAGACGGGGGAACCTACGAGCAGTACTTC
-	-	TRBV7-9	TRBJ1-6	CASSSPDGRSGSPLHF	TGTGCCAGCAGCTCGCCGGACGGACGAAGCGGTTCACCCCTCCACTTT
-	TRBD1	TRBV6-6	TRBJ2-7	CASRAQGVDGGEQYF	TGTGCCAGCAGGGCACAGGGGGTTGACGGGGGCGAGCAGTACTTC
-	TRBD1	TRBV18	TRBJ1-1	CASSPYGTERNTEAFF	TGTGCCAGCTCACCCTATGGGACAGAGCGGAACACTGAAGCTTTCTTT
-	TRBD2	TRBV5-1	TRBJ2-7	CASSPEGLAGGWYEQYF	TGCGCCAGCAGTCCCGAGGGGCTAGCGGGGGGCTGGTACGAGCAGTACTTC
-	-	TRBV5-1	TRBJ2-7	CASSQSPQYSSEQYF	TGCGCCAGCAGCCAAAGCCCGCAATACTCGAGTGAGCAGTACTTC
-	-	TRBV5-1	TRBJ2-7	CASSARDNSYEQYF	TGCGCCAGCAGCGCCCGGGACAACTCCTACGAGCAGTACTTC
-	TRBD1	TRBV5-4	TRBJ2-7	CASSSADRAFAEQYF	TGTGCCAGCAGCTCGGCTGACAGGGCTTTTGCCGAGCAGTACTTC
-	-	TRBV5-1	TRBJ2-5	CASSSGASGETQYF	TGCGCCAGCAGCTCGGGGGCCTCCGGAGAGACCCAGTACTTC
-	TRBD2	TRBV18	TRBJ2-7	CASSPGGASYEQYF	TGTGCCAGCTCACCCGGGGGGGCCTCCTACGAGCAGTACTTC
-	-	TRBV10-1	TRBJ1-1	CASSEHRAVNTEAFF	TGCGCCAGCAGTGAGCACAGGGCCGTGAACACTGAAGCTTTCTTT
-	TRBD1	TRBV11-2	TRBJ2-7	CASSSLRGRYEQYF	TGTGCCAGCAGCTCGCTCAGGGGGCGCTACGAGCAGTACTTC
-	TRBD1	TRBV5-8	TRBJ2-1	CASSLAGTGVLGEQFF	TGTGCCAGCAGCTTGGCCGGGACAGGGGTCTTGGGGGAGCAGTTCTTC
-	TRBD1	TRBV2	TRBJ1-1	CASRGALGQTNTEAFF	TGTGCCAGCAGGGGCGCCCTGGGACAGACGAACACTGAGGCTTTCTTT
-	TRBD1	TRBV5-8	TRBJ1-2	CASSRTGAPGYTF	TGTGCCAGCAGCCGGACAGGGGCCCCAGGCTACACCTTC
few	-	TRBV27	TRBJ1-1	CASSAWTNTEAFF	TGTGCCAGCAGTGCCTGGACAAACACTGAAGCTTTCTTT
medium-sized	-	TRBV2	TRBJ1-1	CASTQLPNTEAFF	TGTGCCAGCACGCAACTTCCGAACACTGAAGCTTTCTTT
-	-	TRBV7-2	TRBJ2-1	CASSYSGSNEQFF	TGTGCCAGCAGCTATTCCGGCAGCAATGAGCAGTTCTTC
few	-	TRBV5-4	TRBJ1-1	CASSPWGRGNTEAFF	TGTGCCAGCAGCCCCTGGGGCAGGGGGAACACTGAAGCTTTCTTT
-	TRBD2	TRBV6-1	TRBJ2-4	CASSELGGTKNIQYF	TGTGCCAGCAGTGAATTGGGGGGGACCAAAAACATTCAGTACTTC
-	-	TRBV5-4	TRBJ2-2	CASSLGGWVTGELFF	TGTGCCAGCAGCTTGGGGGGGTGGGTCACCGGGGAGCTGTTTTTT
-	-	TRBV7-3	TRBJ1-5	CASSLTPGAYQPQHF	TGTGCCAGCAGCTTAACGCCAGGGGCGTATCAGCCCCAGCATTTT
-	TRBD1	TRBV7-4	TRBJ2-7	CASSRQGYEQYF	TGTGCCAGCAGCCGACAGGGCTACGAGCAGTACTTC
-	TRBD1	TRBV5-8	TRBJ1-6	CASSLLTGVSQLPPLHF	TGTGCCAGCAGCTTGTTGACAGGGGTATCTCAATTGCCACCCCTCCACTTT
-	-	TRBV9	TRBJ2-2	CASSVVGANTGELFF	TGTGCCAGCAGCGTAGTGGGCGCGAACACCGGGGAGCTGTTTTTT
few	-	TRBV7-2	TRBJ1-4	CASSLERYDEKLFF	TGTGCCAGCAGCTTAGAGAGGTACGACGAAAAACTGTTTTTT
-	-	TRBV19	TRBJ2-5	CASSIGQIQETQYF	TGTGCAAGTAGTATCGGGCAGATTCAAGAGACCCAGTACTTC
once	-	TRBV7-5	TRBJ1-3	CARSSDRNTIYF	TGTGCCAGAAGCTCGGATCGGAACACCATATATTTT
few	-	TRBV10-3	TRBJ1-5	CAISEQAVNQPQHF	TGTGCCATCAGTGAGCAGGCCGTGAATCAGCCCCAGCATTTT
-	-	TRBV19	TRBJ1-2	CASSIGRNYGYTF	TGTGCCAGTAGTATAGGCCGGAACTATGGCTACACCTTC
-	-	TRBV9	TRBJ1-2	CASSPRQPNYGYTF	TGTGCCAGCAGCCCCCGACAGCCCAACTATGGCTACACCTTC
-	-	TRBV5-5	TRBJ1-3	CASSLGLWSSGNTIYF	TGTGCCAGCAGCTTGGGGTTGTGGAGCTCTGGAAACACTATATATTTT
-	-	TRBV6-1	TRBJ1-1	CASSAGVQQNTEAFF	TGTGCCAGCAGCGCTGGGGTACAACAGAACACTGAAGCTTTCTTT